A single sample is the source of the 25 T cell receptor beta chains below, sequenced in a study of identical twins. MiXCR, run by TCRdb on the 5' RACE reads, gives a single entry per CDR3 protein. The data contain around 1.7 million distinct CDR3 sequences, more than 30% of them singletons. Sequences were obtained from cord blood. These receptors were collected from a newborn girl in good health.

V gene TRBV7-9 combines with J gene TRBJ1-4; D possibly corresponds to TRBD1 (6 bases). Germline CDR1 and CDR2: SEHNR and FQNEAQ (reference sequence). The CDR3 runs 15 residues. With 5 bases removed from V and 7 bases from J, the gap between germline ends came to 17 bases. CDR3 coding DNA: TGTGCCAGCAGCGACTGGACGGAAGGGGGTGAAAAACTGTTTTTT. Amino acids: CASSDWTEGGEKLFF.

This chain links TRBV2 with TRBJ2-7; tentatively, D is TRBD1 (6 bases). The CDR3 totals 12 residues. The V gene's germline CDR1 is SNHLY and CDR2 FYNNEI. V lost 8 bases and J 3 bases, leaving 11 bases between the germline ends. In DNA form, the CDR3 reads TGTGCCAGCCAGGGGACCTTCTACGAGCAGTACTTC. Translating it yields CASQGTFYEQYF.

The V and J genes are TRBV4-2 and TRBJ2-5; 16 nucleotides align to TRBD2. Looked up from germline, CDR1 is LGHNA and CDR2 is YNFKEQ. The CDR3 consists of 16 residues. V gave up 3 bases and J gave up 5 bases; unmatched junction bases: 3. The CDR3 is CASSQGLAGGFETQYF. DNA of the CDR3: TGTGCCAGCAGCCAGGGACTAGCGGGGGGGTTTGAGACCCAGTACTTC.

V is TRBV5-1 and J is TRBJ2-1; weak D call: TRBD2 (6 bases). The CDR3 runs 13 residues. Germline V gene data show CDR1 as SGHRS and CDR2 as YFSETQ. Trimming took off 0 bases at V and 10 bases at J, with 11 bases between the two ends. For the CDR3, the DNA is TGCGCCAGCAGCTTGGCGTACGGAGGGGAGCAGTTCTTC. As protein: CASSLAYGGEQFF.

This clonotype was recorded a few times. The chain combines TRBV24-1 with TRBJ2-3, with D hard to call. Trimming left V 5 bases short and J 4 bases short, with 12 bases between. The length of the CDR3 is 14 residues. CDR1 and CDR2 (germline): KGHDR, SFDVKD. The CDR3 here is CATSGVEGADTQYF. DNA for the CDR3: TGTGCCACCAGTGGAGTCGAAGGCGCAGATACGCAGTATTTT.

This clonotype was seen only a few times. This chain links TRBV18 with TRBJ2-4, with D possibly TRBD1 on 5 matching bases. The CDR3 covers 13 residues. Germline loops: CDR1 KGHSH, CDR2 LQKENI. Deletions cut 10 bases from V and 9 bases from J, with 19 bases between. CDR3 coding DNA: TGTGCCACCCAGGACACCGGACAAAGCATTCAGTACTTC. Amino acids: CATQDTGQSIQYF. The full variable domain, rest sourced from reference TRBV18 and TRBJ2-4, is NAGVMQNPRHLVRRRGQEARLRCSPMKGHSHVYWYRQLPEEGLKFMVYLQKENIIDESGMPKERFSAEFPKEGPSILRIQQVVRGDSAAYFCATQDTGQSIQYFGAGTRLSVL.

The chain links TRBV4-1 to TRBJ1-4; D might be TRBD1 (5 bases). With 0 bases removed from V and 7 bases from J, the gap between germline ends came to 15 bases. Germline V gene sequence: CDR1 MGHRA, CDR2 YSYEKL. The CDR3 extends over 16 amino acids. CDR3 residues: CASSQDMGTSGEKLFF. CDR3 DNA sequence: TGCGCCAGCAGCCAAGATATGGGGACCAGCGGTGAAAAACTGTTTTTT.

As regards this clonotype: This clone may be a read error of a much larger clone one base away. The rearrangement uses TRBV28 and TRBJ1-5, with D perhaps matching TRBD1 (6 bases). V was shortened by 6 bases and J by 3 bases, with 9 bases between the two germline ends. Looked up from germline, CDR1 is MDHEN and CDR2 is SYDVKM. The CDR3 covers 13 residues. This CDR3 is CASRPGHNQPQHF. CDR3 nucleotide sequence: TGTGCCAGCAGGCCGGGACACAATCAGCCCCAGCATTTT.

The chain couples TRBV10-3 to TRBJ2-1; D possibly corresponds to TRBD2 (6 bases). The germline V and J ends were trimmed by 7 bases and 0 bases, with 13 bases remaining between them. Germline CDR1 and CDR2: ENHRY and SYGVKD. The CDR3 contains 15 residues. This CDR3 is CAITRDLLSYNEQFF. CDR3 sequence (DNA): TGTGCCATCACCCGGGACTTGCTCTCCTACAATGAGCAGTTCTTC.

This clonotype was picked up a small number of times. This chain uses TRBV28 with TRBJ1-1; no definite D call. The CDR3 extends over 15 amino acids. Germline-derived CDR1 and CDR2 are MDHEN and SYDVKM. Trimming took 2 bases from V and 1 from J, leaving 11 bases between them. The CDR3 DNA sequence: TGTGCCAGCAGTTTAAGGGCCCCGTGGAACACTGAAGCTTTCTTT. Translation gives CASSLRAPWNTEAFF.

A remark on this clonotype: One end of the junction fails to match germline, which may point to a read error. V usage is TRBV27 and J usage is TRBJ1-6; weak D call: TRBD1 (6 bases). This CDR3 has 13 amino acids. Germline V lookup: CDR1 MNHEY, CDR2 SMNVEV (reference sequence). The CDR3 DNA reads TGTGCCAGCAGTGTCAGACAGGCCTCCCCCCCCCACTTT. Its protein is CASSVRQASPPHF.

The gene calls are TRBV29-1 and TRBJ2-5; 12 nucleotides match TRBD1. Germline trimming cut 4 bases from V and 5 bases from J; bases unmatched to any gene: 5. This CDR3 is 14 amino acids long. Germline CDR1 is SQVTM and CDR2 is ANQGSEA. CDR3 residues: CSVGGTGGLETQYF. The CDR3 coding sequence is TGCAGCGTTGGGGGGACAGGGGGCCTGGAGACCCAGTACTTC.

The rearrangement joins TRBV4-1 to TRBJ2-5, with 14 nucleotides matching TRBD2. This CDR3 has 16 amino acids. With V trimmed by 3 bases and J by 11 bases, 11 bases remained unmatched. Germline values: CDR1 MGHRA, CDR2 YSYEKL. The CDR3 coding sequence is TGCGCCAGCAGCCAGACTAGCGGGAGGGCTTACAGTGAGCAGTACTTC. Translation gives CASSQTSGRAYSEQYF.

A few counts support this clonotype. This chain connects TRBV27 to TRBJ2-1, with 7 positions matching TRBD1. Trimming at V came to 3 bases and at J to 1 base, leaving 3 bases not matched to a gene. The CDR3 contains 15 residues. Germline-derived CDR1 and CDR2 are MNHEY and SMNVEV (reference sequence). This CDR3 reads CASSFMTGSYNEQFF. The CDR3, as DNA: TGTGCCAGCAGTTTTATGACAGGGTCCTACAATGAGCAGTTCTTC.

This chain links TRBV5-6 with TRBJ1-2, with D maybe TRBD1 (5 bases). V dropped 1 base and J dropped 8 bases, with 9 bases sitting between them. The CDR3 covers 12 residues. Germline values: CDR1 SGHDT, CDR2 YYEEEE. The CDR3 sequence: CASSLRHRGYTF. Written as DNA, the CDR3 is TGTGCCAGCAGCTTGAGACACAGGGGCTACACCTTC.

This clonotype was detected a few times. This chain links TRBV28 with TRBJ2-3, with 12 bases matching TRBD2. Germline trimming cut 6 bases from V and 6 bases from J; bases unmatched to any gene: 7. CDR1 and CDR2 (germline): MDHEN, SYDVKM. The CDR3 is 15 amino acids. The CDR3 region is CASSILAGGRDTQYF. The CDR3 bases are TGTGCCAGCAGCATTCTAGCGGGAGGGAGGGATACGCAGTATTTT.

Many counts were recorded for this clonotype. It may be a read error: a sequence one base away is much more abundant. The chain recombines TRBV10-3 with TRBJ2-7; D gene ambiguous. Germline V lookup: CDR1 ENHRY, CDR2 SYGVKD. This CDR3 comprises 11 residues. Trimming took 3 bases from V and 4 from J, leaving 4 bases between them. The CDR3 DNA is TGTGCCATCAGTGATGGGTACGAGCAGTACTTC. Translated, it gives CAISDGYEQYF.

This clonotype was observed many times. This rearrangement joins TRBV29-1 to TRBJ2-1; a weak D match, TRBD2 (5 bases). The length of the CDR3 is 12 residues. V gave up 3 bases and J gave up 7 bases, with 10 bases separating them. Germline V gene data show CDR1 as SQVTM and CDR2 as ANQGSEA. CDR3 DNA sequence: TGCAGCGTTGAGGAACAGCGGAATGAGCAGTTCTTC. It translates to CSVEEQRNEQFF.

The chain carries TRBV10-3 and TRBJ1-2; 11 bases are shared with TRBD1. CDR1 is ENHRY, CDR2 SYGVKD, per germline. J gave up 7 bases and V 0 bases, and 4 bases lay outside the gene matches. The CDR3 consists of 15 residues. The CDR3 loop reads CAISESGQGARGYTF. The DNA for the CDR3 is TGTGCCATCAGTGAGTCCGGACAGGGGGCGCGTGGCTACACCTTC.

The sample holds a few counts of this clonotype. The rearrangement links TRBV29-1 to TRBJ1-1; D ambiguous. Germline V gene data show CDR1 as SQVTM and CDR2 as ANQGSEA. Between the trimmed V and J ends, which lost 2 bases and 1 base, there was a span of 2 bases. This CDR3 is built from 11 residues. The CDR3 loop is CSVEPNTEAFF. The CDR3 DNA reads TGCAGCGTTGAACCGAACACTGAAGCTTTCTTT.

The V and J genes are TRBV10-3 and TRBJ2-7, with D tentatively TRBD2 (7 bases). The CDR3 spans 14 residues. Germline CDR1 and CDR2: ENHRY and SYGVKD. With 11 bases removed from V and 7 bases from J, the gap between germline ends came to 24 bases. As DNA, the CDR3 is TGTGCCGCCGATGGTGGGGGGGCCTACAATGAGCAGTACTTC. It is translated as CAADGGGAYNEQYF.

The chain has TRBV10-3 and TRBJ2-7; 9 bases are a match to TRBD2. Trimming removed 2 bases from V and 7 bases from J; junction bases left unmatched: 15. Germline values: CDR1 ENHRY, CDR2 SYGVKD. CDR3 length equals 17 residues. CDR3 in DNA: TGTGCCATCAGTGAGCCGTCGGGACTAGCTCTAGGCAATGAGCAGTACTTC. As protein: CAISEPSGLALGNEQYF.

The J gene is TRBJ2-5, the V gene TRBV4-1, with D perhaps matching TRBD1 or TRBD2 (5 bases each). The CDR3 is 15 residues long. Germline V gives CDR1 MGHRA, CDR2 YSYEKL. V was clipped by 0 bases and J by 4 bases, with 12 bases between them. CDR3 coding DNA: TGCGCCAGCAGCCAAGATCGGGGCCCCGGAGAGACCCAGTACTTC. Translating it yields CASSQDRGPGETQYF.

The V gene is TRBV16, the J gene TRBJ1-4; D may be TRBD1 (5 bases). Trimming took 2 bases from V and 0 from J, leaving 10 bases between them. Per germline, CDR1 KGHSY and CDR2 FQNENV. The CDR3 extends over 16 amino acids. The CDR3 sequence: CASSQIQGATNEKLFF. The CDR3 DNA reads as TGTGCCAGCAGCCAAATCCAGGGTGCAACTAATGAAAAACTGTTTTTT.

The chain employs TRBV6-5 and TRBJ1-2, with a possible D match to TRBD1 (5 bases). CDR3 length: 15 amino acids. CDR1 is MNHEY, CDR2 SVGAGI, per germline. Trimming stripped 4 bases from V and 0 bases from J, with 12 bases between. The CDR3 spells CASSFLDRPNYGYTF. DNA for the CDR3: TGTGCCAGCAGTTTCCTAGACAGACCTAACTATGGCTACACCTTC.